What follows are 13 T cell receptor beta chains derived from one specimen sequenced in a study of blood T cell repertoires in COVID-19. Generated by immunoSEQ multiplex PCR, the TCRdb table keeps only in-frame clones and is missing some. The data hold roughly 110,000 clones, with almost 85% observed a single time. What was sequenced was peripheral blood. Receptors originate from a human donor in a cohort sampled during active COVID-19.

The rearrangement joins TRBV12-5 to TRBJ2-7; the match to TRBD1 covers 9 bases. Trimming cost V 2 bases and J 2 bases; bases outside gene matches: 4. Germline CDR1 is LGHNT and CDR2 is FRNRAP. This CDR3 spans 15 amino acids. For the CDR3, the DNA is TGTGCTAGTGGTTTGTCCGGGACAGGGCCCTACGAGCAGTACGTC. It codes for CASGLSGTGPYEQYV.

The chain carries TRBV7-2 and TRBJ2-2; 8 positions match TRBD1. V gave up 4 bases and J gave up 1 base; unmatched junction bases: 8. Germline V gives CDR1 SGHTA, CDR2 FQGNSA. The CDR3 contains 17 residues. The CDR3 nucleotides are TGTGCCAGCAGCTCTCCGGTCGGACAGGGGAACACCGGGGAGCTGTTTTTT. Translating gives CASSSPVGQGNTGELFF.

The chain has TRBV5-1 and TRBJ1-1; possible D gene TRBD1, 5 bases. This CDR3 has 15 residues. The V gene's germline CDR1 is SGHRS and CDR2 YFSETQ. Trimming shortened V by 0 bases and J by 0 bases, and 9 bases separated the two germline ends. The CDR3 DNA sequence: TGCGCCAGCAGCTTGGAGGCCAGGGTGAACACTGAAGCTTTCTTT. Residues: CASSLEARVNTEAFF.

This chain connects TRBV28 to TRBJ1-1, with D possibly TRBD1 on 5 matching bases. Germline V lookup: CDR1 MDHEN, CDR2 SYDVKM. The CDR3 runs 15 residues. Trimming removed 6 bases from V and 3 bases from J, with 17 bases in between. CDR3 residues: CASRTGTPWDTEAFF. CDR3 DNA: TGTGCCAGCAGAACTGGGACTCCCTGGGACACTGAAGCTTTCTTT.

V gene TRBV27 combines with J gene TRBJ1-2; 9 positions agree with TRBD1. V dropped 6 bases and J dropped 3; count of bases not matched to a gene: 11. The CDR3 has 16 amino acids. Germline assignment: CDR1 MNHEY and CDR2 SMNVEV (reference sequence). The CDR3 DNA follows: TGTGCCAGCAGCCCGGGACAGGGCTTCCCGGACTATGGCTACACCTTC. As protein: CASSPGQGFPDYGYTF.

This chain joins TRBV7-2 and TRBJ2-2; perhaps TRBD1 as D (7 bases). This CDR3 contains 15 residues. The ends were cut back, 1 base at V and 6 bases at J, with 12 bases in the middle. Germline V CDR1 and CDR2: SGHTA, FQGNSA. The CDR3 DNA sequence: TGTGCCAGCAGCTTAGAGACAGGGAGGTCCGGGGAGCTGTTTTTT. Its protein product is CASSLETGRSGELFF.

The J gene is TRBJ1-5, the V gene TRBV18, with D unclear. The germline V gene has CDR1 KGHSH and CDR2 LQKENI. Trimming pared 6 bases from V and 0 bases from J, leaving 21 bases between. The CDR3 runs 18 residues. This chain's CDR3 is CASSEEGPAIYSNQPQHF. The CDR3 DNA reads TGTGCCAGCTCGGAAGAGGGCCCCGCAATTTATAGCAATCAGCCCCAGCATTTT.

This clone appeared a few times. The V call is TRBV3-1 (or the pseudogene TRBV3-2), the J call TRBJ2-7; maybe TRBD1 (6 bases). The germline V and J ends were trimmed by 0 bases and 2 bases, with 14 bases remaining between them. CDR1 is LGHDT, CDR2 YNNKEL, per germline (reference sequence). CDR3 size: 16 residues. The CDR3 protein is CASSQDMGQSPYEQYF. CDR3 in DNA: TGTGCCAGCAGCCAAGATATGGGACAATCACCCTACGAGCAGTACTTC.

This chain's CDR3 is CASSTWDTYYGYTF. The CDR3 coding sequence is TGTGCCAGTAGTACTTGGGACACTTACTATGGCTACACCTTC. V gene TRBV19 combines with J gene TRBJ1-2, with a weak D call TRBD1 (6 bases). The CDR3 spans 14 residues. Germline CDR1 is LNHDA and CDR2 is SQIVND (reference sequence). V gave up 4 bases and J gave up 3 bases, with 12 bases separating them.

This sequence joins TRBV6-2 or TRBV6-3 and TRBJ2-1; TRBD1 aligns across 10 bases. CDR1 MNHEY and CDR2 SVGEGT come from the germline V gene. With 0 bases clipped from V and 8 bases from J, the junction kept 1 base outside the gene matches. This CDR3 region has 14 residues. This CDR3 is CASSYSDRGDEQFF. The CDR3 DNA follows: TGTGCCAGCAGTTACTCGGACAGGGGGGATGAGCAGTTCTTC.

The chain combines TRBV9 with TRBJ1-3, with 9 nucleotides matching TRBD1. This CDR3 has 16 amino acids. V gave up 4 bases and J gave up 4 bases; unmatched junction bases: 9. Germline loops: CDR1 SGDLS, CDR2 YYNGEE. The DNA of the CDR3 is TGTGCCAGCAGCAAGGGACAGGGAGAACTCGGAAACACCATATATTTT. Protein product: CASSKGQGELGNTIYF.

The rearrangement uses TRBV3-1 (or the pseudogene TRBV3-2) and TRBJ2-5; the match to TRBD2 covers 9 bases. Per germline, CDR1 LGHDT and CDR2 YNNKEL (reference sequence). The CDR3 consists of 14 residues. Germline trimming cut 7 bases from V and 1 base from J; bases unmatched to any gene: 4. In DNA, the CDR3 is TGTGCCAGCACCTCACTAGCGGGCCAAGAGACCCAGTACTTC. Its translation: CASTSLAGQETQYF.

The table lists this clone with a count of one. This chain uses TRBV7-8 with TRBJ2-1; D might be TRBD2 (6 bases). Germline V gives CDR1 SGHVS, CDR2 FQNEAQ. The CDR3 consists of 15 residues. V was shortened by 5 bases and J by 8 bases, with 19 bases between the two germline ends. CDR3 region: CASSNRLGWRDEQFF. The CDR3 nucleotides read TGTGCCAGCAGCAATCGACTAGGCTGGAGAGATGAGCAGTTCTTC.